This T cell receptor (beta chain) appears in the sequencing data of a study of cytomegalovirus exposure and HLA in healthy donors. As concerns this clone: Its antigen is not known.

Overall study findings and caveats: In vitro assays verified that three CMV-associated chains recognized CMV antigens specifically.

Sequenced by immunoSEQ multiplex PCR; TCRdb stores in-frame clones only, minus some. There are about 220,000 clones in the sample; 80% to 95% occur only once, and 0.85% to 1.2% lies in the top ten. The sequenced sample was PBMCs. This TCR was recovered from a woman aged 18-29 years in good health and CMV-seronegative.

CDR3 sequence reads: CASSATGRKETQYF. CDR3 DNA sequence: TGTGCCAGCAGTGCGACAGGGCGAAAAGAGACCCAGTACTTC. The chain carries TRBV6-1 and TRBJ2-5, with TRBD1 matching over 7 bases. Germline V CDR1 and CDR2: MNHNS, SASEGT. CDR3 size: 14 residues. With 4 bases clipped from V and 3 bases from J, the junction kept 5 bases outside the gene matches.